The 18 T cell receptor beta chains below all came from one sample that was sequenced in a study of identical twins. From the 5' RACE reads, TCRdb called clonotypes with MiXCR, one entry per CDR3 protein. The repertoire holds fewer than 250,000 distinct CDR3 sequences, with approximately 8% as singletons. This same sample was also part of a study on yellow fever vaccine responses in identical twins.

The sequenced sample was CD8+ T cells sorted from blood. Receptors were obtained from a woman aged 18-29 years in good health.

A few counts support this clonotype. The rearrangement joins TRBV6-5 to TRBJ2-2, with no clear D. The V and J ends lost 4 bases and 5 bases respectively, with 14 bases between them. CDR3 size: 15 residues. The germline gives CDR1 MNHEY, CDR2 SVGAGI. CDR3 loop: CASSSSTVGTGELFF. In DNA form, the CDR3 reads TGTGCCAGCAGTTCGTCGACCGTAGGGACCGGGGAGCTGTTTTTT.

V gene TRBV5-6 combines with J gene TRBJ2-5, with 8 bases identical to TRBD1. V shed 5 bases, J shed 2 bases, and the junction held 11 bases outside the gene matches. Germline V gene data show CDR1 as SGHDT and CDR2 as YYEEEE. CDR3 length: 16 amino acids. The chain's CDR3 is CASSTRQGRIQETQYF. CDR3 coding DNA: TGTGCCAGCAGTACGAGACAGGGGAGGATTCAAGAGACCCAGTACTTC.

This clonotype came up a few times. V usage is TRBV12-3 or TRBV12-4 and J usage is TRBJ2-7; D unclear. The CDR3 loop spans 13 amino acids. Trimming shortened V by 0 bases and J by 3 bases, and 6 bases separated the two germline ends. The CDR3 DNA is TGTGCCAGCAGTTTAGCAGTTGTCTACGAGCAGTACTTC. Its protein product is CASSLAVVYEQYF.

This clonotype was counted between two and nine times. The rearrangement joins TRBV12-3 or TRBV12-4 to TRBJ2-7, with D hard to call. The CDR3 loop spans 13 amino acids. V was shortened by 0 bases and J by 0 bases, with 3 bases between the two germline ends. In nucleotides, the CDR3 is TGTGCCAGCAGTTTAGCCAGCTCCTACGAGCAGTACTTC. Protein: CASSLASSYEQYF.

This clonotype was detected ten times or more. The chain employs TRBV27 and TRBJ2-7; D might be TRBD1 (6 bases). The CDR3 spans 13 residues. Germline-derived CDR1 and CDR2 are MNHEY and SMNVEV (reference sequence). V shed 4 bases and J shed 5 bases, with 12 bases lying between them. The CDR3 loop is CASSSGTGHEQYV. DNA for the CDR3: TGTGCCAGCAGTTCGGGAACAGGGCACGAGCAGTACGTC.

This chain uses TRBV12-3 or TRBV12-4 with TRBJ2-7; D is undetermined. The CDR3 is 15 residues long. V was trimmed by 3 bases and J by 2 bases, leaving 14 bases between them. In DNA form, the CDR3 reads TGTGCCAGCAGTTTCAGATCCACGGTGGCCTACGAGCAGTACTTC. Residues: CASSFRSTVAYEQYF.

This clonotype has ten or more counts. The chain combines TRBV18 with TRBJ2-1, with 12 bases matching TRBD2. CDR3 length equals 14 residues. CDR1 is KGHSH and CDR2 is LQKENI in the germline V gene. The V segment lost 8 bases and the J segment 7 bases; nucleotides outside the gene matches: 6. The CDR3 loop reads CASRLAGGQNEQFF. CDR3 nucleotides: TGTGCCAGCCGCCTAGCGGGGGGGCAAAATGAGCAGTTCTTC.

In its sample, this clonotype was seen a few times. This chain connects TRBV5-1 to TRBJ2-5; 12 bases line up with TRBD1. The CDR3 covers 14 residues. J gave up 4 bases and V 6 bases, and 4 bases lay outside the gene matches. Per the germline V gene, CDR1 is SGHRS and CDR2 is YFSETQ. The CDR3 nucleotides are TGCGCCAGCAACAGGGACAGGGGGCCAGAGACCCAGTACTTC. This sequence encodes CASNRDRGPETQYF.

The table lists this clonotype with a few counts. The chain is built from TRBV5-1 and TRBJ1-1; TRBD1 might be the D (5 bases). The CDR3 length is 12 residues. Germline CDR1 reads SGHRS; CDR2 reads YFSETQ. Between the trimmed V and J ends, which lost 2 bases and 8 bases, there was a span of 10 bases. In nucleotides, the CDR3 is TGCGCCAGCAGCTTCGGGGGTAGGGAAGCTTTCTTT. Its translation is CASSFGGREAFF.

The chain recombines TRBV2 with TRBJ2-7; the D gene is possibly TRBD2 (6 bases). The CDR3 has 12 amino acids. Germline CDR1 is SNHLY and CDR2 is FYNNEI. The V end lost 4 bases, the J end lost 4 bases, and 8 bases lay between the germline ends. CDR3: CASSAGLYEQYF. The CDR3 nucleotides are TGTGCCAGCAGTGCGGGACTTTACGAGCAGTACTTC.

This clonotype was seen repeatedly, ten times or more. The chain carries TRBV12-3 or TRBV12-4 and TRBJ2-2; TRBD1 matches at 8 bases. The CDR3 is made up of 16 amino acids. V lost 5 bases and J lost 1; bases outside the gene matches: 6. The CDR3 loop is CASSPAGTGNTGELFF. The CDR3, as DNA: TGTGCCAGCAGTCCCGCCGGGACAGGGAACACCGGGGAGCTGTTTTTT.

This clonotype was seen many times. V usage is TRBV14 and J usage is TRBJ2-1; 9 positions match TRBD2. This CDR3 region has 17 residues. The V gene end was trimmed by 3 bases and the J gene end by 0 bases; junction bases not matched to a gene: 6. Germline CDR1 reads SGHDN; CDR2 reads FVKESK. As DNA, the CDR3 is TGTGCCAGCAGCCAGAGGCTAGCGGGATACTCCTACAATGAGCAGTTCTTC. Protein product: CASSQRLAGYSYNEQFF.

There are a few counts of this clonotype. The chain joins TRBV28 to TRBJ2-5; D tentatively reads TRBD1 or TRBD2 (5 bases each). V was pared by 6 bases and J by 1 base, with 15 bases between. CDR1 is MDHEN, CDR2 SYDVKM, per germline. CDR3 length: 15 amino acids. The CDR3 region is CASSGTRGSQETQYF. As DNA, the CDR3 is TGTGCCAGCAGCGGGACCCGAGGGAGCCAAGAGACCCAGTACTTC.

This clonotype was detected only a few times. This rearrangement joins TRBV27 to TRBJ2-1; tentatively, D is TRBD1 (6 bases). Germline CDR1 and CDR2: MNHEY and SMNVEV (reference sequence). CDR3 length equals 14 residues. V was pared by 5 bases and J by 6 bases, with 14 bases between. The CDR3 loop reads CASSPTTGFNEQFF. The CDR3 nucleotides read TGTGCCAGCAGTCCTACCACAGGGTTCAATGAGCAGTTCTTC.

This clonotype was recorded at least ten times. The chain links TRBV15 to TRBJ1-5; D unclear. This CDR3 spans 14 amino acids. From germline, CDR1 is LNHNV and CDR2 YYDKDF (reference sequence). V lost 5 bases and J lost 2, with 10 bases in between. CDR3 coding DNA: TGTGCCACCAGCCCAGGCATCGGCAATCAGCCCCAGCATTTT. Protein product: CATSPGIGNQPQHF. The whole variable domain, remainder taken from reference TRBV15 and TRBJ1-5, is DAMVIQNPRYQVTQFGKPVTLSCSQTLNHNVMYWYQQKSSQAPKLLFHYYDKDFNNEADTPDNFQSRRPNTSFCFLDIRSPGLGDTAMYLCATSPGIGNQPQHFGDGTRLSIL.

This clonotype has a handful of counts. This chain connects TRBV24-1 to TRBJ1-5; maybe TRBD1 (5 bases). In germline, CDR1 is KGHDR, CDR2 SFDVKD. The CDR3 consists of 13 residues. V was clipped by 5 bases and J by 7 bases, with 11 bases between them. CDR3 nucleotides: TGTGCCACCAGTGGCGGGGGGAAACAGCCCCAGCATTTT. This translates into CATSGGGKQPQHF.

The rearrangement joins TRBV5-1 to TRBJ2-1; D not resolved. Trimming removed 4 bases from V and 2 bases from J, with 13 bases in between. From germline, CDR1 is SGHRS and CDR2 YFSETQ. The CDR3 runs 15 residues. The CDR3 here is CASSPSRVTYNEQFF. The CDR3 DNA follows: TGCGCCAGCAGCCCGAGCCGGGTAACCTACAATGAGCAGTTCTTC.

This clonotype has more than one count but fewer than ten. The rearrangement uses TRBV7-9 and TRBJ1-6; tentative D call: TRBD1 (6 bases). Germline-derived CDR1 and CDR2 are SEHNR and FQNEAQ (reference sequence). V lost 5 bases and J 9 bases, leaving 14 bases between the germline ends. This CDR3 has 14 residues. In nucleotides, the CDR3 is TGTGCCAGCAGCACGGACAGTTCTAGTTCACCCCTCCACTTT. It is translated as CASSTDSSSSPLHF.